This TCR beta chain was sequenced during a study of blood T cell repertoires in COVID-19. Study as a whole: Sites in the United States, Italy and Spain provided acute and convalescent COVID-19 samples. From T cells, B-cell-depleted T cells, or PBMCs came the material, which was cDNA or gDNA.

The assay was immunoSEQ multiplex PCR, and TCRdb's table has in-frame clones only and misses some. This table has 220,000 or so clones, about 90% appearing once. Participants had their cohort set by participant-reported clinical history. Within the 2 weeks before study entry, each person in the exposed group met a COVID-19 case. Trimming removed 1 base from V and 0 bases from J, with 10 bases in between. Germline assignment: CDR1 LNHDA and CDR2 SQIVND (reference sequence). The CDR3 is made up of 16 amino acids. The sample taken for sequencing was PBMCs or T cells enriched from blood (not recorded which). The chain carries TRBV19 and TRBJ1-5, with D uncertain. The sequence came from a man in his thirties or forties who had been exposed to COVID-19. CDR3 nucleotide sequence: TGTGCCAGTAGTATAGTACGGGAATATAGCAATCAGCCCCAGCATTTT. Protein sequence: CASSIVREYSNQPQHF.